This is a list of T cell receptor beta chains from one sample in a study of CD8 T cells in Susac syndrome. TCRdb redid the calling of the immunoSEQ multiplex PCR reads with MiXCR, one entry per CDR3 protein. The sample holds just over 150,000 distinct CDR3 sequences, around 95% seen once. Sequencing input: CD4+ T cells from PBMCs. These receptors were taken from a human donor with Susac syndrome. Both conserved end residues are part of each CDR3. D genes are given only for firm matches. Part of the rows lack a size; the others show once, few, many or a class for expanded clones.

d_call,v_call,clone_size,j_call,cdr3_nt,cdr3_aa
.,TRBV7-2,.,TRBJ1-1,TGTGCCAGCAGCTTAGGGGGCGGGTACACTGAAGCTTTCTTT,CASSLGGGYTEAFF
.,TRBV9,.,TRBJ1-3,TGTGCCAGCAGCGTCCCTCCCGGAAACACCATATATTTT,CASSVPPGNTIYF
.,TRBV25-1,.,TRBJ2-1,TGTGCCAGCGGGCAGTCGGGGGGCGCTTACAATGAGCAGTTCTTC,CASGQSGGAYNEQFF
TRBD1,TRBV30,.,TRBJ1-5,TGTGCCTGGAGCCCAATAGGGACAGTGGGCTTGCCCCAGCATTTT,CAWSPIGTVGLPQHF
TRBD2,TRBV20-1,.,TRBJ2-2,TGCAGTGCTTCTATGAGACTAGCGGGGGGTCACGGGGAGCTGTTTTTT,CSASMRLAGGHGELFF
TRBD2,TRBV7-2,.,TRBJ2-1,TGTGCCAGCAGCTCGAGACTAGCGGGGGGACACCAGTTCTTC,CASSSRLAGGHQFF
.,TRBV6-2/TRBV6-3,.,TRBJ2-2,TGTGCCACCGCCTCTACGAGGGGGAACACCGGGGAGCTGTTTTTT,CATASTRGNTGELFF
.,TRBV6-2/TRBV6-3,.,TRBJ1-2,TGTGCCAGCAGTTTCCCCTATGGCTACACCTTC,CASSFPYGYTF
.,TRBV7-2,.,TRBJ1-4,TGTGCCAGCAGCACAACAGATGAAAAACTGTTTTTT,CASSTTDEKLFF
TRBD1,TRBV3-1,.,TRBJ1-1,TGTGCCAGCAGCCAAGGGACAGGGCCAGCTTTCTTT,CASSQGTGPAFF
.,TRBV7-2,once,TRBJ1-2,TGTGCCAGCAGTCTCTCATCGGGTTATGGCTACACCTTC,CASSLSSGYGYTF
.,TRBV20-1,.,TRBJ1-1,TGCAGTGCTAGACGGGGAGCCACTGAAGCTTTCTTT,CSARRGATEAFF
TRBD1,TRBV2,.,TRBJ1-2,TGTGCCAGCAGTGACAAGGGGGCGCCTGGTGGCTACACCTTC,CASSDKGAPGGYTF
.,TRBV7-9,.,TRBJ2-3,TGTGCCAGCAGCTTGCCGGGTCCAGGCACAGATACGCAGTATTTT,CASSLPGPGTDTQYF
TRBD2,TRBV7-2,.,TRBJ2-1,TGTGCCAGCAGCTTATCCGGGGGGGCCCACAATGAGCAGTTCTTC,CASSLSGGAHNEQFF
.,TRBV10-3,.,TRBJ2-1,TGTGCCATCAACTCCGGGACGGGGAATGAGCAGTTCTTC,CAINSGTGNEQFF
TRBD1,TRBV29-1,.,TRBJ1-2,TGCAGCGTCATCAGGGGGGATGCGTTGGGCTACACCTTC,CSVIRGDALGYTF
.,TRBV27,.,TRBJ2-5,TGTGCCAGCAGTTTATCAAATGGGGACCAGTACTTC,CASSLSNGDQYF
.,TRBV3-1,.,TRBJ2-2,TGTGCCAGCAGCCACCCCGGGGAGCTGTTTTTT,CASSHPGELFF
TRBD1,TRBV7-9,.,TRBJ2-3,TGTGCCAGCAGCTCAATAGGACAGGGTGCAGATACGCAGTATTTT,CASSSIGQGADTQYF
.,TRBV12-3/TRBV12-4,.,TRBJ2-7,TGTGCCAGCAGTCTGAGTACGGGAGAGCAGTACTTC,CASSLSTGEQYF
.,TRBV16,.,TRBJ1-1,TGTGCCAGCAGCCAATATGGCAGGGACCCTTTCTTT,CASSQYGRDPFF
.,TRBV27,.,TRBJ2-5,TGTGCCAGCAGTTACCGCGACCCACGTAGGACCCAGTACTTC,CASSYRDPRRTQYF